Below are 2 T cell receptor beta chains sequenced from a single sample in a study of T cell responses to AZD1222 COVID-19 vaccine. Generated by immunoSEQ multiplex PCR, the TCRdb table keeps only in-frame clones and is missing some. The sample comprises some 130,000 clones, 90% to 95% of which are singletons, and about 2.7% rests with the top ten. The sample consisted of peripheral blood, taken on day 0 of AZD1222 vaccination. Source of these receptors: an adult in good health.

The CDR3 loop is CAISGQGSNQPQHF. As DNA, the CDR3 is TGTGCCATCAGTGGACAGGGAAGCAATCAGCCCCAGCATTTT. The chain uses TRBV10-3 and TRBJ1-5, with TRBD1 identical over 7 bases. The CDR3 sequence is 14 residues long. The J segment lost 1 base and the V segment lost 4 bases, leaving 1 base of the junction unmatched. From germline, CDR1 is ENHRY and CDR2 SYGVKD.

The rearrangement links TRBV7-8 to TRBJ1-1; D possibly corresponds to TRBD1 (5 bases). The V end was cut by 8 bases, the J end by 1 base, with 17 bases between. CDR3 length: 15 amino acids. CDR1 is SGHVS and CDR2 is FQNEAQ in the germline V gene. As DNA, the CDR3 is TGTGCCAGCCGCCTTGGGGGAGTAGGGAACACTGAAGCTTTCTTT. Translated, it gives CASRLGGVGNTEAFF.